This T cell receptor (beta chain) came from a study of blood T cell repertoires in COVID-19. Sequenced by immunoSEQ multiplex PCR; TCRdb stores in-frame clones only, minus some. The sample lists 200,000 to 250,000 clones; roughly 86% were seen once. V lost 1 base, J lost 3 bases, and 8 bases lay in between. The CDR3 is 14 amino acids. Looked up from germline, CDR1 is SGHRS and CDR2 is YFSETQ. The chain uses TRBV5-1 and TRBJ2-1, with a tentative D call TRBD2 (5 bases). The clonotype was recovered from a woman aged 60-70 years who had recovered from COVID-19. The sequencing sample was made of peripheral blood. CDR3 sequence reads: CASSLQGSYNEQFF. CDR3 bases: TGCGCCAGCAGCTTGCAAGGGAGCTACAATGAGCAGTTCTTC.